This T cell receptor beta chain comes out of a study of T cells in Graves' hyperthyroidism and ophthalmopathy. As for the study in general: Peripheral blood was secured at the point of initial diagnosis, before any treatment. The study, taken as a whole, reports: In validation, the model predicted ophthalmopathy. These predictions came a median about 6.2 months before onset. Ophthalmopathy and stable hyperthyroidism were separated by a 13 V-J model.

The CDR3 is 13 residues long. Trimming removed 0 bases at V and 0 bases at J, with 5 bases between. Germline assignment: CDR1 DFQATT and CDR2 SNEGSKA (reference sequence). It was RNA transcripts that yielded the amplified TCR beta CDR3 regions. In the first-round RT-PCR of the TCR CDR3, the HTBI primer set was used. TCRdb fed the multiplex PCR reads into MiXCR, producing one record per CDR3 protein. The profile shows about 250,000 distinct CDR3 sequences, roughly 22% of them singletons. This clonotype was seen repeatedly, ten times or more. Its antigen is undetermined. Exclusion followed for patients with uncontrolled infection, other autoimmune disease, pregnancy or lactation.

The genes are TRBV20-1 and TRBJ1-1; no clear D. Sequencing input: blood. The clonotype originates from a woman between 40 and 55 years old with Graves' ophthalmopathy. The CDR3 here is CSARDPMNTEAFF. Here the CDR3 DNA reads TGCAGTGCTAGAGATCCTATGAACACTGAAGCTTTCTTT.